Listed below are T cell receptor beta chains from one sample, sequenced in a study of CD8 T cells in Susac syndrome. TCRdb reanalysed the immunoSEQ multiplex PCR reads using MiXCR and keeps one entry per CDR3 protein. Found here are 70,000 or so distinct CDR3 sequences, approximately 94% of them singletons; the top ten hold around 0.61%. Sequenced: CD8+ T cells from PBMCs. Receptor source: a human donor with multiple sclerosis. Both conserved end residues are part of each CDR3. Fields, in order: clone size, J gene, V gene, CDR3 protein. Size is omitted from some rows. Given values are once, few, many or a class for expanded clones.

NA	TRBJ1-4	TRBV2	CASRPGQGNEKLFF
once	TRBJ1-1	TRBV7-6	CASSPQTGLNTEAFF
NA	TRBJ2-6	TRBV4-1	CASSQEARPPGANVLTF
NA	TRBJ2-3	TRBV19	CASSIEWGTDTQYF
NA	TRBJ1-1	TRBV6-1	CASSELGSPTEAFF
NA	TRBJ1-1	TRBV27	CASSHPALNTEAFF
NA	TRBJ1-6	TRBV20-1	CSAHDPTGDSPLHF
once	TRBJ2-2	TRBV29-1	CSVASPNTGELFF
NA	TRBJ2-7	TRBV7-9	CASSLDGDYEQYF
NA	TRBJ2-5	TRBV27	CASSLEQGEETQYF
NA	TRBJ2-2	TRBV6-6	CASSRTLQWELFF
NA	TRBJ2-1	TRBV29-1	CSVHTPGLAGDNEQFF
few	TRBJ2-7	TRBV27	CASSPGGHEQYF
NA	TRBJ1-5	TRBV4-3	CASSQDRGTSNQPQHF
NA	TRBJ1-4	TRBV4-1	CATGTAATNEKLFF
NA	TRBJ1-1	TRBV2	CASRPIGYQAFF
NA	TRBJ1-6	TRBV4-3	CASSQDPPGGNSPLHF
NA	TRBJ1-1	TRBV27	CAIGDGAEAFF